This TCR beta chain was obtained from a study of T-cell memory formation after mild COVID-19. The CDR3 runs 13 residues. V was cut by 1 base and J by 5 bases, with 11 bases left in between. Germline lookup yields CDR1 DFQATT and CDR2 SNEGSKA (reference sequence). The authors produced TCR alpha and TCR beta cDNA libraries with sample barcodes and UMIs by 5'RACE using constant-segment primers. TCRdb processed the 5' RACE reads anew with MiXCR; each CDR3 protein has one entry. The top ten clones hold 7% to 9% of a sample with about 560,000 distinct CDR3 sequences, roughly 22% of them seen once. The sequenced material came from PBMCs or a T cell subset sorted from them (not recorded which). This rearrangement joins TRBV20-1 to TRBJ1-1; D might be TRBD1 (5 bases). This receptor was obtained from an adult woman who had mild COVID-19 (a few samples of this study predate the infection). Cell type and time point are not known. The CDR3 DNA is TGCAGTGCTAGAGTCCCAGGGAGAACTGAAGCTTTCTTT. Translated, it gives CSARVPGRTEAFF.